The T cell receptor beta chain described here comes from a study of cytomegalovirus exposure and HLA in healthy donors. Study outcomes and limitations: Clonal expansion, a later analysis showed, was greater in HLA-associated TCR beta chains than in equally common others. TCR beta chain V- and J-gene trimming was linked, in a later analysis, to a missense variant in DCLRE1C.

For this clone: Its matching antigen is unknown.

The V and J ends lost 4 bases and 8 bases, in that order; junction bases with no gene match: 9. CDR1 is SGHNT, CDR2 YYREEE, per germline (reference sequence). There are 14 residues in the CDR3. PCR primers comprised 60 Vbeta and 13 Jbeta primers. This table comes from immunoSEQ multiplex PCR, and its TCRdb copy is limited to in-frame clones, with some not included. The repertoire has 150,000 to 200,000 clones, 82% of them found once; the top ten carry about 1.4%. The sequence derives from a girl between 10 and 17 years old in good health and CMV-seropositive. What was sequenced was PBMCs. The chain combines TRBV5-4 with TRBJ1-2; the match to TRBD1 covers 9 bases. CDR3 amino acids: CASSTPDRGAGYTF. In nucleotides, the CDR3 is TGTGCCAGCAGCACCCCGGACAGGGGTGCCGGCTACACCTTC. Full variable domain (outside the CDR3, taken from reference TRBV5-4 and TRBJ1-2): ETGVTQSPTHLIKTRGQQVTLRCSSQSGHNTVSWYQQALGQGPQFIFQYYREEENGRGNFPPRFSGLQFPNYSSELNVNALELDDSALYLCASSTPDRGAGYTFGSGTRLTVV.